A selection of T cell receptor beta chains follows, all from one sample in a study of radiation and T cells in renal cell carcinoma. Assay used: immunoSEQ multiplex PCR; TCRdb lists only in-frame clones, some missing. The sample contains approximately 100,000 clones, approximately 86% of which appear only once. The starting material was blood, obtained from a patient whose treatment included radiotherapy and nephrectomy. These receptor sequences come from a man aged 50-60 years with renal cell carcinoma. Both conserved end residues are part of each CDR3. A D gene is named only where the DNA matches it firmly. Clone size is not always given. Where it is, it says once, few, many or a class for expanded clones.

>.|.|TRBV5-1|TRBJ1-2
CASSLYREVGGYTF
TGCGCCAGCAGCTTGTACAGGGAGGTCGGTGGCTACACCTTC
>TRBD2|.|TRBV6-5|TRBJ2-1
CASRAAGGYNEQFF
TGTGCCAGCAGAGCAGCGGGGGGGTACAATGAGCAGTTCTTC
>TRBD1|.|TRBV6-1|TRBJ2-7
CASRPRTGASYEQYF
TGTGCCAGCAGGCCCCGGACAGGAGCATCCTACGAGCAGTACTTC
>TRBD1|.|TRBV5-1|TRBJ1-1
CASSTGTGGTEAFF
TGCGCCAGCAGCACCGGGACAGGGGGGACTGAAGCTTTCTTT
>.|.|TRBV5-1|TRBJ2-5
CASSLASGPEETQYF
TGCGCCAGCAGCTTGGCCAGCGGGCCTGAAGAGACCCAGTACTTC
>TRBD1|.|TRBV29-1|TRBJ2-2
CSVGQGLGTGELFF
TGCAGCGTTGGACAGGGGTTAGGCACCGGGGAGCTGTTTTTT
>.|once|TRBV6-5|TRBJ1-1
CASSYGPTEAFF
TGTGCCAGCAGTTACGGACCCACTGAAGCTTTCTTT
>TRBD2|.|TRBV4-3|TRBJ2-1
CASSPTAGGSYNEQFF
TGCGCCAGCAGCCCTACGGCGGGGGGCTCGTACAATGAGCAGTTCTTC
>.|.|TRBV11-2|TRBJ2-1
CASSFQWQSNEQFF
TGTGCCAGCAGCTTTCAGTGGCAGAGCAATGAGCAGTTCTTC
>TRBD2|.|TRBV11-3|TRBJ2-3
CASSPGLAGSTDTQYF
TGTGCCAGCAGCCCGGGACTAGCGGGTTCCACAGATACGCAGTATTTT
>.|.|TRBV18|TRBJ2-2
CASSPETANTGELFF
TGTGCCAGCTCACCGGAGACAGCAAACACCGGGGAGCTGTTTTTT
>.|.|TRBV27|TRBJ1-5
CASSFKSNSNQPQHF
TGTGCCAGCAGTTTCAAGTCGAATAGCAATCAGCCCCAGCATTTT
>.|few|TRBV19|TRBJ1-6
CASSHHGVLINSPLHF
TGTGCCAGTAGCCACCATGGAGTTCTCATTAATTCACCCCTCCACTTT
>TRBD1|once|TRBV30|TRBJ1-2
CAWSVPGQGRYGYTF
TGTGCCTGGAGTGTACCGGGACAGGGACGGTATGGCTACACCTTC
>TRBD1|.|TRBV6-1|TRBJ1-5
CASRLTGTGHQPQHF
TGTGCCAGCCGATTGACCGGGACAGGCCATCAGCCCCAGCATTTT
>.|.|TRBV4-1|TRBJ1-1
CASSPRYRDTEAFF
TGCGCCAGCAGCCCCCGATACAGGGATACTGAAGCTTTCTTT
>TRBD1|.|TRBV4-3|TRBJ2-7
CASSRSNTGEPYEQYF
TGCGCCAGCAGCCGCTCCAATACAGGGGAGCCCTACGAGCAGTACTTC
>.|once|TRBV28|TRBJ1-3
CASTGQGNTIYF
TGTGCCAGCACAGGACAGGGAAACACCATATATTTT